The 5 T cell receptor beta chains in this list originate from one sample, sequenced in a study of shared clonotypes between healthy human individuals. Clones were sequenced by immunoSEQ multiplex PCR, and TCRdb holds only the in-frame ones, with some missing. The repertoire holds over 400,000 clones, with around 96% as singletons. What was sequenced was naive CD4+ T cells sorted from blood. The subset denotes: CD45RA+ positively selected. Every receptor here comes from a woman aged 30 to 39 in good health.

This sequence joins TRBV28 and TRBJ2-5, with 8 bases lining up with TRBD1. The J call is doubtful: the DNA matches TRBJ2-7 better. The CDR3 totals 13 residues. CDR1 and CDR2 (germline): MDHEN, SYDVKM. The CDR3 spells CASSPGQAHEQYF. The CDR3 DNA reads as TGTGCCAGCAGTCCGGGACAGGCCCACGAGCAGTACTTC.

This rearrangement joins TRBV29-1 to TRBJ1-1; 12 positions match TRBD1. This CDR3 region has 13 residues. CDR1 is SQVTM and CDR2 is ANQGSEA in the germline V gene. CDR3 residues: CRASGQGAQTAFF. For the CDR3, the DNA is TGCAGGGCCTCGGGACAGGGGGCGCAGACGGCTTTCTTT.

This chain links TRBV28 with TRBJ2-5, with a possible D match to TRBD2 (6 bases). The J call may be mistaken, given a closer DNA end match to TRBJ2-7. The CDR3 totals 15 residues. The V gene's germline CDR1 is MDHEN and CDR2 SYDVKM. CDR3 amino acids: CASSSTGTGLYEQYF. The CDR3 DNA is TGTGCCAGCAGTTCGACCGGGACTGGACTCTACGAGCAGTACTTC.

J is TRBJ2-6 and V is TRBV2; D is perhaps TRBD1 (6 bases). The V end was cut by 6 bases, the J end by 0 bases, with 15 bases between. The CDR3 covers 17 residues. The germline V gene encodes CDR1 SNHLY and CDR2 FYNNEI. CDR3 residues: CASSDRSPISGANVLTF. The CDR3 DNA follows: TGTGCCAGCAGCGACAGGTCGCCCATCTCTGGGGCCAACGTCCTGACTTTC. The whole variable domain, filled in from reference TRBV2 and TRBJ2-6, reads EPEVTQTPSHQVTQMGQEVILRCVPISNHLYFYWYRQILGQKVEFLVSFYNNEISEKSEIFDDQFSVERPDGSNFTLKIRSTKLEDSAMYFCASSDRSPISGANVLTFGAGSRLTVL.

This rearrangement joins TRBV27 to TRBJ2-6, with unresolved D. From germline, CDR1 is MNHEY and CDR2 SMNVEV (reference sequence). This CDR3 is built from 17 residues. V was shortened by 5 bases and J by 2 bases, with 16 bases between the two germline ends. The CDR3 spells CASSQASLRTGANVLTF. CDR3 bases: TGTGCCAGCAGTCAAGCATCTCTCCGAACTGGGGCCAACGTCCTGACTTTC.